A single sample gave rise to the 5 T cell receptor beta chains below, sequenced in a study of a mutant IDH1 vaccine in newly diagnosed glioma. Produced via immunoSEQ multiplex PCR; TCRdb's table is partial and in-frame only. Of some 10,000 clones listed, roughly 84% were seen once; the top ten hold around 6.1%. Stated time point: week 5, during vaccination. The content of each vaccine dose was 300 ug of mutant IDH1 20-mer peptide, and topical imiquimod accompanied it. These receptors have no identified antigens. The material sequenced was PBMCs, taken from a glioma patient whose treatment included an IDH1 peptide vaccine. Source of these receptors: a woman between 40 and 55 years old with glioma. Some clones in this sample may be carry-over from other donors' samples.

This sequence joins TRBV5-1 and TRBJ2-1; the match to TRBD2 covers 9 bases. The ends lost 4 bases at V and 9 bases at J; junction bases unmatched: 8. Germline V gene lookup returns CDR1 SGHRS and CDR2 YFSETQ. CDR3 length: 14 amino acids. The CDR3 nucleotides are TGCGCCAGCAGCCAGATAGCGGGAGAGAGTGAGCAGTTCTTC. Translated, it gives CASSQIAGESEQFF.

The chain's CDR3 is CASSQELTENYGYTF. DNA of the CDR3: TGTGCCAGCAGCCAAGAACTGACAGAAAACTATGGCTACACCTTC. The chain couples TRBV4-2 to TRBJ1-2; D possibly corresponds to TRBD1 (5 bases). This CDR3 contains 15 residues. Trimming removed 0 bases at V and 2 bases at J, with 10 bases between. The germline V gene encodes CDR1 LGHNA and CDR2 YNFKEQ.

The V gene is TRBV9, the J gene TRBJ2-3; possible D gene TRBD1, 6 bases. V was pared by 4 bases and J by 4 bases, with 10 bases between. Per the germline V gene, CDR1 is SGDLS and CDR2 is YYNGEE. This CDR3 is built from 13 residues. CDR3 DNA: TGTGCCAGCAGCTTTGAGGGGGCAGATACGCAGTATTTT. Its translation is CASSFEGADTQYF.

The rearrangement links TRBV5-4 to TRBJ2-3; 11 nucleotides line up with TRBD2. Germline lookup yields CDR1 SGHNT and CDR2 YYREEE (reference sequence). V shed 2 bases, J shed 1 base, and the junction held 9 bases outside the gene matches. CDR3 length equals 18 residues. In nucleotides, the CDR3 is TGTGCCAGCAGCTTTCTAGCGGGAGGACCCTTGGGCACAGATACGCAGTATTTT. As protein: CASSFLAGGPLGTDTQYF.

The CDR3 sequence is CASSILVAGWDNTGELFF. As DNA, the CDR3 is TGTGCCAGCAGTATCCTAGTAGCGGGGTGGGATAACACCGGGGAGCTGTTTTTT. This rearrangement joins TRBV27 to TRBJ2-2; 8 nucleotides agree with TRBD2. V shed 5 bases, J shed 2 bases, and the junction held 13 bases outside the gene matches. Germline CDR1 and CDR2: MNHEY and SMNVEV (reference sequence). The CDR3 sequence is 18 residues long.